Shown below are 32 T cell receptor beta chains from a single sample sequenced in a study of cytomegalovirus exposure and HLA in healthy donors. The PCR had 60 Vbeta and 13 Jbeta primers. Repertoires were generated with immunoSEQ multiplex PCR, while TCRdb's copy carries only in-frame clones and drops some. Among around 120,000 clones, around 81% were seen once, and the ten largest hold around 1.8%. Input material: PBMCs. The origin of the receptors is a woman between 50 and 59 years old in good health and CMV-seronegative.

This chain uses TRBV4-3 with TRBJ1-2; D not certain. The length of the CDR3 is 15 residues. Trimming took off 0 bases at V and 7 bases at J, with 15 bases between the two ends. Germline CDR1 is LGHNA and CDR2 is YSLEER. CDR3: CASSQEHGVLGGYTF. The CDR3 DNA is TGCGCCAGCAGCCAAGAACACGGGGTTCTCGGTGGCTACACCTTC.

The CDR3 loop is CASSYSRDSSYEQYV. The CDR3 DNA reads as TGTGCCAGCAGTTACAGCCGGGACAGCTCCTACGAGCAGTACGTC. The rearrangement joins TRBV6-5 to TRBJ2-7; 7 nucleotides agree with TRBD1. V lost 2 bases to trimming and J lost 0 bases; unmatched junction nucleotides: 4. The germline gives CDR1 MNHEY, CDR2 SVGAGI. This CDR3 has 15 amino acids.

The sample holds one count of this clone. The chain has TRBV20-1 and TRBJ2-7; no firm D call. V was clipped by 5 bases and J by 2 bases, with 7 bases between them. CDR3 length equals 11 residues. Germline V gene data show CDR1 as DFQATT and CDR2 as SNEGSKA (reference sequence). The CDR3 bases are TGCAGTGCTCCCCTAACCTACGAGCAGTACTTC. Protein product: CSAPLTYEQYF.

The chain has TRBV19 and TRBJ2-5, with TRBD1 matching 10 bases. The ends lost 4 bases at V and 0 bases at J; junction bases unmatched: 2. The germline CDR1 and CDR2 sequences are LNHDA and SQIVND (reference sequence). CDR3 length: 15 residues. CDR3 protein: CASSTDRGDQETQYF. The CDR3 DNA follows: TGTGCCAGTAGTACGGACAGGGGGGACCAAGAGACCCAGTACTTC.

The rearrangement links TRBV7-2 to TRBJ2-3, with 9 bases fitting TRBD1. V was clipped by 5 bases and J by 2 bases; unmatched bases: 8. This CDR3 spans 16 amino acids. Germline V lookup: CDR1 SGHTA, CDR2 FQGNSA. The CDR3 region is CASSPPGTGFTDTQYF. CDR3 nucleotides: TGTGCCAGCAGCCCCCCCGGGACAGGGTTCACAGATACGCAGTATTTT.

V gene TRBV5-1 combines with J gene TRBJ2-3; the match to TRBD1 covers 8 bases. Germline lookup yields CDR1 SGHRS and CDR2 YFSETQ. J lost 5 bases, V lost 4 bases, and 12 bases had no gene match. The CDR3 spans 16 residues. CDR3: CASSIYQGAGGDTQYF. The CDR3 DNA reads TGCGCCAGCAGCATTTACCAGGGGGCCGGTGGAGATACGCAGTATTTT. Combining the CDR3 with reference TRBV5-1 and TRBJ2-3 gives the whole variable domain KAGVTQTPRYLIKTRGQQVTLSCSPISGHRSVSWYQQTPGQGLQFLFEYFSETQRNKGNFPGRFSGRQFSNSRSEMNVSTLELGDSALYLCASSIYQGAGGDTQYFGPGTRLTVL.

The CDR3, as DNA: TGTGCCAGCAGCCATGGGAGGGTCAACTATGGCTACACCTTC. Translation gives CASSHGRVNYGYTF. This chain uses TRBV13 with TRBJ1-2; D is uncertain. Germline values: CDR1 PRHDT, CDR2 FYEKMQ (reference sequence). The CDR3 runs to 14 residues. The germline V and J ends were trimmed by 5 bases and 2 bases, with 12 bases remaining between them.

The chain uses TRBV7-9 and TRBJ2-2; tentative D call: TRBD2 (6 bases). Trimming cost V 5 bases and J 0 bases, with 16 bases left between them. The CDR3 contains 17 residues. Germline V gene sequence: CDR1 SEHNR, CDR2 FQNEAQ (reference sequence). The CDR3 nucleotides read TGTGCCAGCAGCCTCCTGCTAGCGATAGCGAACACCGGGGAGCTGTTTTTT. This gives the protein CASSLLLAIANTGELFF. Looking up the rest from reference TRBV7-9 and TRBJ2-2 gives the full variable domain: DTGVSQNPRHKITKRGQNVTFRCDPISEHNRLYWYRQTLGQGPEFLTYFQNEAQLEKSRLLSDRFSAERPKGSFSTLEIQRTEQGDSAMYLCASSLLLAIANTGELFFGEGSRLTVL.

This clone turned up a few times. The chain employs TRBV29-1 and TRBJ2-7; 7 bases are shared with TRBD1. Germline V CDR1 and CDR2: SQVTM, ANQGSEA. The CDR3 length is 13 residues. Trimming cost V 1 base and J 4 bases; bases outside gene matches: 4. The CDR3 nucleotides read TGCAGCGTTGAAGCCTCACAGGGGTACGAGCAGTACTTC. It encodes CSVEASQGYEQYF.

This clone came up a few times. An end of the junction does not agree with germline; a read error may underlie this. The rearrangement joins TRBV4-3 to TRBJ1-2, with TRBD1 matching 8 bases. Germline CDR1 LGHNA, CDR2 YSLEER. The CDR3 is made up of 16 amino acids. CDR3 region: CASSQEGQVEFHGYPF. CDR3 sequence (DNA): TGCGCCAGCAGCCAAGAGGGACAGGTGGAATTCCATGGCTACCCCTTC.

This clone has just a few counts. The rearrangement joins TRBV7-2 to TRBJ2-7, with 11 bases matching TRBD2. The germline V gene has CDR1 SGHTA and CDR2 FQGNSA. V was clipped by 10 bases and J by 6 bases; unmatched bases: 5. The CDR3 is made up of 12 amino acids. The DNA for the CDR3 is TGTGCCACGGGACTAGCGGTCTCCGAGCAGTACTTC. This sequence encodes CATGLAVSEQYF. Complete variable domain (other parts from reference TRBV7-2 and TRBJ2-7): GAGVSQSPSNKVTEKGKDVELRCDPISGHTALYWYRQSLGQGLEFLIYFQGNSAPDKSGLPSDRFSAERTGGSVSTLTIQRTQQEDSAVYLCATGLAVSEQYFGPGTRLTVT.

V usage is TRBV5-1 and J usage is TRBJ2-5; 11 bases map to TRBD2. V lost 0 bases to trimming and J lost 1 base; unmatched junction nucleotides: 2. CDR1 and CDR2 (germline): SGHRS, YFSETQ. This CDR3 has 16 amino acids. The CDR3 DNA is TGCGCCAGCAGCTTGGGACTAGCGGGAAGCCAAGAGACCCAGTACTTC. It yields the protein CASSLGLAGSQETQYF.

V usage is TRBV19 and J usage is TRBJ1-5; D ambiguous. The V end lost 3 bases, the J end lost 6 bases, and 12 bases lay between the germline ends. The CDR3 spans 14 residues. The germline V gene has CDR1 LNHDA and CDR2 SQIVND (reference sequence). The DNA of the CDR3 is TGTGCCAGTAGTATTGGGAGCGGACCTCAGCCCCAGCATTTT. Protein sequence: CASSIGSGPQPQHF.

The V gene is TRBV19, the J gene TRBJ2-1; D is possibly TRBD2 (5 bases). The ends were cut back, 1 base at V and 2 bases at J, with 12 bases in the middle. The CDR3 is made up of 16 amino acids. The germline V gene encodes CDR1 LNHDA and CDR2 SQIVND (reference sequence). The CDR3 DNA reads TGTGCCAGTAGTATAGCGTCTAGCCTCACCTACAATGAGCAGTTCTTC. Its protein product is CASSIASSLTYNEQFF.

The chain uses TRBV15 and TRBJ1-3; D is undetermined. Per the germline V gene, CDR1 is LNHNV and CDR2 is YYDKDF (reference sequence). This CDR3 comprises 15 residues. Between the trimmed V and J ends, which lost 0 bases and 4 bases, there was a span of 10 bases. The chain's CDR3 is CATSRDWGGGNTIYF. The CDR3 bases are TGTGCCACCAGCAGAGATTGGGGAGGCGGAAACACCATATATTTT.

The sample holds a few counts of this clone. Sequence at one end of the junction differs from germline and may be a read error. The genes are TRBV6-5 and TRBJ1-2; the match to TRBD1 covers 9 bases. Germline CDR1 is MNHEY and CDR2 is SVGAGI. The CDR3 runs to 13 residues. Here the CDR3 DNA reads TGTGCCAGCAACGGACAGGGGAACTATGGCTACCCCTTC. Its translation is CASNGQGNYGYPF.

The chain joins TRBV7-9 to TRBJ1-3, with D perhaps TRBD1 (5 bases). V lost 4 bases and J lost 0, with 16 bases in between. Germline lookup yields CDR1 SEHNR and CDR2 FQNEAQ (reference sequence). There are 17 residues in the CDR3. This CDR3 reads CASSSLGGARSGNTIYF. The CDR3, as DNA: TGTGCCAGCAGCTCCCTGGGTGGGGCTCGCTCTGGAAACACCATATATTTT.

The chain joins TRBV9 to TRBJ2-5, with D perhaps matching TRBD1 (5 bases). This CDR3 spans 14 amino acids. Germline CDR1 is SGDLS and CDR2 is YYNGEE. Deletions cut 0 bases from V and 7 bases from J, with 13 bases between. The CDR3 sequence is CASSVGQSGWTQYF. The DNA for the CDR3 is TGTGCCAGCAGCGTAGGGCAGTCAGGGTGGACCCAGTACTTC.

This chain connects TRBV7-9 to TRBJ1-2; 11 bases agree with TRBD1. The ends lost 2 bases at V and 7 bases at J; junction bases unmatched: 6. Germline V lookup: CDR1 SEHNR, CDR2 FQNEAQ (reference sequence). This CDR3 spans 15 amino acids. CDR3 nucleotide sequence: TGTGCCAGCAGCTTACTCCAGGGACAGGGGGGTGGCTACACCTTC. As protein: CASSLLQGQGGGYTF.

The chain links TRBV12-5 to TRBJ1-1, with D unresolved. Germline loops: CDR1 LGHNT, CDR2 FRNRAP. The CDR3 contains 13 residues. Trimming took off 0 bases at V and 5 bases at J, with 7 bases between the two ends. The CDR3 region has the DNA TGTGCTAGTGGTTTGGTACCCGGGACTGAAGCTTTCTTT. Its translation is CASGLVPGTEAFF. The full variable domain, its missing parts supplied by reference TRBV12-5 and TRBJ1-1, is DARVTQTPRHKVTEMGQEVTMRCQPILGHNTVFWYRQTMMQGLELLAYFRNRAPLDDSGMPKDRFSAEMPDATLATLKIQPSEPRDSAVYFCASGLVPGTEAFFGQGTRLTVV.

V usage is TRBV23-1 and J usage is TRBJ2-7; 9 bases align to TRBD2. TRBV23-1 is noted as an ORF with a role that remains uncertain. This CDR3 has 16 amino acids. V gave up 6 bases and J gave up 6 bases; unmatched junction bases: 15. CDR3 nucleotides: TGCGCCAGCAGCCTACCCCTAGCGGGGACCCCGGGCGAGCAGTACTTC. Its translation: CASSLPLAGTPGEQYF.

The CDR3: CASSGGSEQYV. CDR3 sequence (DNA): TGTGCCAGTAGCGGGGGTAGCGAGCAGTACGTC. The chain uses TRBV19 and TRBJ2-7; possibly TRBD2 for D (6 bases). In germline, CDR1 is LNHDA, CDR2 SQIVND (reference sequence). V lost 6 bases and J 6 bases, leaving 9 bases between the germline ends. This CDR3 region has 11 residues.

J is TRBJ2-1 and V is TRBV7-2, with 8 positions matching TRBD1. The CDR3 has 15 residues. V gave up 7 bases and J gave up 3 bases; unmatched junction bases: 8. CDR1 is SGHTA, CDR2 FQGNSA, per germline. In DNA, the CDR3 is TGTGCCAGCACCCGGGCAGGGGGCAACTACAATGAGCAGTTCTTC. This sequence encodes CASTRAGGNYNEQFF. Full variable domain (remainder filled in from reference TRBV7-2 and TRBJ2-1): GAGVSQSPSNKVTEKGKDVELRCDPISGHTALYWYRQSLGQGLEFLIYFQGNSAPDKSGLPSDRFSAERTGGSVSTLTIQRTQQEDSAVYLCASTRAGGNYNEQFFGPGTRLTVL.

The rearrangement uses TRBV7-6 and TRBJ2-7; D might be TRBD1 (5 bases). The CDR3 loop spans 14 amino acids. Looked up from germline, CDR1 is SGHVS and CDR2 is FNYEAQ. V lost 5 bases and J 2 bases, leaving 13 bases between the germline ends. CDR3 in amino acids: CASSNHRYPYEQYF. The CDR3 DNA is TGTGCCAGCAGCAACCACAGGTATCCCTACGAGCAGTACTTC.

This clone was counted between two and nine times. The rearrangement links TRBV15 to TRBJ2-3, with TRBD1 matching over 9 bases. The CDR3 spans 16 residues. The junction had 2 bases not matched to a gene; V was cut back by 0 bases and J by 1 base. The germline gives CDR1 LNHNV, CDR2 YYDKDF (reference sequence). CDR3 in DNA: TGTGCCACCAGCAGAGATGGACAGGGGCGCACAGATACGCAGTATTTT. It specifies CATSRDGQGRTDTQYF.

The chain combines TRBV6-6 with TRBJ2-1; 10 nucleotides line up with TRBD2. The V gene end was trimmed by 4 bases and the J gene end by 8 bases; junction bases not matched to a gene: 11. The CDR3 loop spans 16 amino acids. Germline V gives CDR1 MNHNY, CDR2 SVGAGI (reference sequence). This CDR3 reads CASSSPTGTSVYEQFF. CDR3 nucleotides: TGTGCCAGCAGTTCACCAACCGGGACTAGCGTCTATGAGCAGTTCTTC.

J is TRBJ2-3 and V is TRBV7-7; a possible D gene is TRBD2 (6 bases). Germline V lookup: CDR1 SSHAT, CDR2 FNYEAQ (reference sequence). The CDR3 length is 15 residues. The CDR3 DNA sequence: TGTGCTATAACCCCGGCGGGAAGGAGCACAGATACGCAGTATTTT. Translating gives CAITPAGRSTDTQYF.

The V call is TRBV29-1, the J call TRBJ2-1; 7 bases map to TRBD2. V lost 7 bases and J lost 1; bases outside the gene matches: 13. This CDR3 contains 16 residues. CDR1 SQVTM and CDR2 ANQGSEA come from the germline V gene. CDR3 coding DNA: TGCAGCGCCCCTGTAATAGCGGGCCGTTCCTACAATGAGCAGTTCTTC. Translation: CSAPVIAGRSYNEQFF.

CDR3 DNA sequence: TGTGCCAGCAGCTTATGGGTGGATAACAGGGGTGCTTCGCCTCCCTCCTACAATGAGCAGTTCTTC. As protein: CASSLWVDNRGASPPSYNEQFF. V and J are TRBV7-6 and TRBJ2-1; TRBD1 matches 7 bases. Germline CDR1 and CDR2: SGHVS and FNYEAQ. Trimming cost V 2 bases and J 0 bases; bases outside gene matches: 22. This CDR3 is 22 amino acids long. Filled out from reference TRBV7-6 and TRBJ2-1, the complete variable domain reads GAGVSQSPRYKVTKRGQDVALRCDPISGHVSLYWYRQALGQGPEFLTYFNYEAQQDKSGLPNDRFSAERPEGSISTLTIQRTEQRDSAMYRCASSLWVDNRGASPPSYNEQFFGPGTRLTVL.

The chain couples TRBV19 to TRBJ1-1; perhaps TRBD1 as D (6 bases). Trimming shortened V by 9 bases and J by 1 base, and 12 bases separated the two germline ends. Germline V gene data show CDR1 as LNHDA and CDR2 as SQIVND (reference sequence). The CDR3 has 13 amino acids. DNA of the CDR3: TGTGCCAGCGAGGTGGGGGCGAACACTGAAGCTTTCTTT. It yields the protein CASEVGANTEAFF.

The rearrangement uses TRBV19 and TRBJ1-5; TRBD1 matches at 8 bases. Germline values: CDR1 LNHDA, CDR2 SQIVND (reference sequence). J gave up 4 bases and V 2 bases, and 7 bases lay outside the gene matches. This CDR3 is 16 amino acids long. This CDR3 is CASSILFRTGNQPQHF. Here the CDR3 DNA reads TGTGCCAGTAGTATATTGTTTAGGACAGGGAATCAGCCCCAGCATTTT.

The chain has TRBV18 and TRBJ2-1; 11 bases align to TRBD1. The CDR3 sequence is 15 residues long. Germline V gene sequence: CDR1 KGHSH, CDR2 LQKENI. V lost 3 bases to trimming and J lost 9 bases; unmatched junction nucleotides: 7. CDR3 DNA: TGTGCCAGCTCACCGGAACGGACAGGGGGCAGTGAGCAGTTCTTC. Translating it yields CASSPERTGGSEQFF. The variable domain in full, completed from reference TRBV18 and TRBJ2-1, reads NAGVMQNPRHLVRRRGQEARLRCSPMKGHSHVYWYRQLPEEGLKFMVYLQKENIIDESGMPKERFSAEFPKEGPSILRIQQVVRGDSAAYFCASSPERTGGSEQFFGPGTRLTVL.